The entry that follows covers one T cell receptor beta chain sequence. Its antigen remains unknown. These data are taken from a study of human T cells and chemical hapten exposure. As for the study in general: Variation in per-sample TCR yields came mainly from small pooled library volume differences.

As for time point: patch test 2, 6 weeks after DPC sensitization. Treatment given: therapeutic diphenylcyclopropenone sensitization with weekly scalp DPC. TCRdb called the RACE reads again in MiXCR, with one record for every CDR3 protein. The data contain more than 90,000 distinct CDR3 sequences, roughly 11% of them singletons. Study-wide points: Every donor had alopecia, and their immune response may therefore differ from healthy people's.

V was clipped by 5 bases and J by 8 bases, with 17 bases between them. The CDR3 extends over 14 amino acids. CDR1 SGHTA and CDR2 FQGTGA come from the germline V gene. The chain uses TRBV7-3 and TRBJ2-3; D may be TRBD1 (5 bases). The source was whole blood, collected in connection with sensitization to the hapten diphenylcyclopropenone (DPC). This TCR came from a woman in her thirties or forties with alopecia areata. Some clones in this sample may be carry-over from other donors' samples. This CDR3 is CASSVGGADITQYF. The DNA of the CDR3 is TGTGCCAGCAGCGTCGGTGGGGCGGACATTACGCAGTATTTT.